The 9 T cell receptor beta chains listed next were all sequenced from one sample in a study of blood T cell repertoires in COVID-19. TCRdb keeps only in-frame clones here, not all; method: immunoSEQ multiplex PCR. The sample consists of some 170,000 clones, approximately 88% of them appearing once. The sample taken for sequencing was peripheral blood. These receptors were obtained from a woman between 45 and 65 years old with acute or convalescent COVID-19.

This rearrangement joins TRBV7-9 to TRBJ1-3, with D hard to call. This CDR3 spans 14 amino acids. Germline CDR1 and CDR2: SEHNR and FQNEAQ (reference sequence). The ends were cut back, 1 base at V and 9 bases at J, with 13 bases in the middle. The CDR3 sequence: CASSLVQSAITIYF. The CDR3 coding sequence is TGTGCCAGCAGCTTAGTGCAGTCTGCCATCACCATATATTTT. Filled out from reference TRBV7-9 and TRBJ1-3, the complete variable domain reads DTGVSQNPRHKITKRGQNVTFRCDPISEHNRLYWYRQTLGQGPEFLTYFQNEAQLEKSRLLSDRFSAERPKGSFSTLEIQRTEQGDSAMYLCASSLVQSAITIYFGEGSWLTVV.

The gene calls are TRBV27 and TRBJ1-1; 7 bases match TRBD1. The CDR3 covers 13 residues. CDR1 and CDR2 from the germline V gene are MNHEY and SMNVEV (reference sequence). V lost 2 bases, J lost 12 bases, and 9 bases stayed unmatched. The CDR3, as DNA: TGTGCCAGCAGTTTAAACCGACAGGGACGAACTTTCTTT. Translating it yields CASSLNRQGRTFF.

The rearrangement links TRBV16 to TRBJ2-1, with D hard to call. Trimming cost V 1 base and J 6 bases, with 10 bases left between them. The CDR3 covers 14 residues. CDR1 is KGHSY and CDR2 is FQNENV in the germline V gene. CDR3 nucleotide sequence: TGTGCCAGCAGCCAATTCGCGGTACGCAATGAGCAGTTCTTC. Translation: CASSQFAVRNEQFF.

This rearrangement joins TRBV14 to TRBJ2-3; 7 nucleotides agree with TRBD2. The CDR3 is 15 residues long. Germline V gene data show CDR1 as SGHDN and CDR2 as FVKESK. V was clipped by 4 bases and J by 5 bases; unmatched bases: 9. The CDR3 DNA reads as TGTGCCAGCAGCCGGTCTAGCGGCTTCGGAGATACGCAGTATTTT. Encoded protein: CASSRSSGFGDTQYF. Drawing the rest from reference TRBV14 and TRBJ2-3, the complete variable domain is EAGVTQFPSHSVIEKGQTVTLRCDPISGHDNLYWYRRVMGKEIKFLLHFVKESKQDESGMPNNRFLAERTGGTYSTLKVQPAELEDSGVYFCASSRSSGFGDTQYFGPGTRLTVL.

This clone appeared a single time. V is TRBV27 and J is TRBJ2-3; 8 bases agree with TRBD2. The germline CDR1 and CDR2 sequences are MNHEY and SMNVEV (reference sequence). CDR3 length: 17 residues. The V segment lost 3 bases and the J segment 5 bases; nucleotides outside the gene matches: 13. The CDR3 spells CASSFVKGGGTRDTQYF. CDR3 sequence (DNA): TGTGCCAGCAGTTTCGTAAAAGGCGGGGGGACCCGAGATACGCAGTATTTT.

The rearrangement uses TRBV7-9 and TRBJ2-1; TRBD2 might be the D (5 bases). This CDR3 is built from 15 residues. Germline CDR1 SEHNR, CDR2 FQNEAQ (reference sequence). Trimming stripped 3 bases from V and 2 bases from J, with 11 bases between. The CDR3 spells CASSFAGVAYNEQFF. In nucleotides, the CDR3 is TGTGCCAGCAGCTTCGCCGGGGTGGCCTACAATGAGCAGTTCTTC.

The V gene is TRBV30, the J gene TRBJ1-5, with D unresolved. Deletions cut 0 bases from V and 3 bases from J, with 12 bases between. Per the germline V gene, CDR1 is GTSNPN and CDR2 is SVGIG (reference sequence). The CDR3 has 15 amino acids. The CDR3 bases are TGTGCCTGGAGTGTCCCAGGCGTAGTCAATCAGCCCCAGCATTTT. Translated, it gives CAWSVPGVVNQPQHF.

CDR3 sequence (DNA): TGTGCCAGCGTCAAACAGGGAACCTACGAGCAGTACTTC. Protein product: CASVKQGTYEQYF. The V call is TRBV27, the J call TRBJ2-7; D possibly corresponds to TRBD1 (6 bases). Trimming took 8 bases from V and 2 from J, leaving 13 bases between them. The CDR3 spans 13 residues. Germline loops: CDR1 MNHEY, CDR2 SMNVEV (reference sequence).

The gene calls are TRBV19 and TRBJ2-5; weak D call: TRBD2 (6 bases). Trimming cost V 5 bases and J 5 bases, with 15 bases left between them. Germline V gene data show CDR1 as LNHDA and CDR2 as SQIVND (reference sequence). The CDR3 sequence is 14 residues long. The CDR3 spells CASSPDGSVETQYF. The CDR3 DNA reads TGTGCCAGTAGTCCTGACGGGAGCGTTGAGACCCAGTACTTC. Full variable domain (remainder filled in from reference TRBV19 and TRBJ2-5): DGGITQSPKYLFRKEGQNVTLSCEQNLNHDAMYWYRQDPGQGLRLIYYSQIVNDFQKGDIAEGYSVSREKKESFPLTVTSAQKNPTAFYLCASSPDGSVETQYFGPGTRLLVL.